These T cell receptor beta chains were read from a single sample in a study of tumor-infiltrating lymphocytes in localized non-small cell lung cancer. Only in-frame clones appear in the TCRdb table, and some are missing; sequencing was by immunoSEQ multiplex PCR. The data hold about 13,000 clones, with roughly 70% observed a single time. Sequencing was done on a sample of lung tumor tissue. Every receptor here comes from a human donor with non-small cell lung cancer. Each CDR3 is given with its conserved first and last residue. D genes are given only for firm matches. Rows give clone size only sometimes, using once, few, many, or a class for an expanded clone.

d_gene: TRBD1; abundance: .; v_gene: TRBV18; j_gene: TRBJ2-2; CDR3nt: TGTGCCAGCTCACGAAGGTCCGGGACAGGGGGCCCCCTGAACACCGGGGAGCTGTTTTTT; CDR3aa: CASSRRSGTGGPLNTGELFF
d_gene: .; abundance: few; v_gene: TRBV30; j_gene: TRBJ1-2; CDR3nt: TGTGCCTGGACCCCTCGAATCAGTCGGGGCTACACCTTC; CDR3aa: CAWTPRISRGYTF
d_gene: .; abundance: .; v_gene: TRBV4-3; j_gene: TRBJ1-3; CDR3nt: TGCGCCAGCAGCCAAGATAACGGGGGGACTGGAAACACCATATATTTT; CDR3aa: CASSQDNGGTGNTIYF
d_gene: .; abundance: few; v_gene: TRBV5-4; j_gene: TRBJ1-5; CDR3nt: TGTGCCAGCAGTTTTATGGGGAATCAGCCCCAGCATTTT; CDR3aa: CASSFMGNQPQHF
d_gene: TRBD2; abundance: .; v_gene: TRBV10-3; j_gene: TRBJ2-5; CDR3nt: TGTGCCATCAGGACGGGACTAGCGGGAGGGGAAGAGACCCAGTACTTC; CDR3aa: CAIRTGLAGGEETQYF
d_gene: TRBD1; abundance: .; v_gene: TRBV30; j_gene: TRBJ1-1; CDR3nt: TGTGCCTGGGGTGCGACAGGGGTTACTGAAGCTTTCTTT; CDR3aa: CAWGATGVTEAFF
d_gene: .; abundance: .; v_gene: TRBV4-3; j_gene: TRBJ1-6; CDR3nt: TGCGCCAGCAGCCAAGAGGCAGGACTCTCACCCCTCCACTTT; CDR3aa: CASSQEAGLSPLHF
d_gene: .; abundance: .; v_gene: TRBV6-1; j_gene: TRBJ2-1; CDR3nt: TGTGCCAGCAGTGCCCACGGGGCGGGGGCGGGGAATGAGCAGTTCTTC; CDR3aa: CASSAHGAGAGNEQFF
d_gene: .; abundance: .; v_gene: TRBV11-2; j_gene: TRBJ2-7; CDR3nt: TGTGCCAGCAGCCCCAATAGGGGCGAGCAGTACTTC; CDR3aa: CASSPNRGEQYF
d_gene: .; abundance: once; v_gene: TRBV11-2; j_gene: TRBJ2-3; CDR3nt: TGTGCCAGCAGCCCGGGGGTAACGCAGTATTTT; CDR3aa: CASSPGVTQYF
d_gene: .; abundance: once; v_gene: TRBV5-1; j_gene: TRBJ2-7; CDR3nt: TGCGCCAGCAGAACGACAGGCACGACCTACGAGCAGTACTTC; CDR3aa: CASRTTGTTYEQYF
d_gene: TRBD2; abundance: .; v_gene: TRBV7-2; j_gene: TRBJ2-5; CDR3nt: TGTGCCAGCAGCCAAAGACTAGCGGGGGGTGGCGAGACCCAGTACTTC; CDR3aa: CASSQRLAGGGETQYF
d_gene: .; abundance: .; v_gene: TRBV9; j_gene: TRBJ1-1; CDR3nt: TGTGCCAGCAGCACCGGGACGGCGGACACTGAAGCTTTCTTT; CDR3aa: CASSTGTADTEAFF
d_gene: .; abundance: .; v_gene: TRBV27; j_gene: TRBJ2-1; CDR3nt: TGTGCCAGCAGTTTAGTTGGCAATGAGCAGTTCTTC; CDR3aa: CASSLVGNEQFF
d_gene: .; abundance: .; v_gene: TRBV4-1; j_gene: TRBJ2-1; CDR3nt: TGCGCCAGCAGCCAGTCTCACAATGAGCAGTTCTTC; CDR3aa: CASSQSHNEQFF
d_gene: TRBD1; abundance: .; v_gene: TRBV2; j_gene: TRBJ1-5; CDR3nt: TGTGCCAGCAGGGGGACAGGGGTATTTCATCAGCCCCAGCATTTT; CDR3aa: CASRGTGVFHQPQHF
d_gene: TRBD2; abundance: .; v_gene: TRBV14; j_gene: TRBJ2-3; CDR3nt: TGTGCCAGCAGCCAAGGTTTTAACGGGGGGGACCCCACAGATACGCAGTATTTT; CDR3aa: CASSQGFNGGDPTDTQYF
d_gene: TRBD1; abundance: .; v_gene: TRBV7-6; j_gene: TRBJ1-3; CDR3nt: TGTGCCAGCAGCCCGTGGACAGGCATCTCTGGAAACACCATATATTTT; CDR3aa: CASSPWTGISGNTIYF
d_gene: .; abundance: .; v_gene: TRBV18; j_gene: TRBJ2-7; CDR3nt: TGTGCCAGCTCACCCGGCGGGGGCGCCTACGAGCAGTACTTC; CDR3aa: CASSPGGGAYEQYF
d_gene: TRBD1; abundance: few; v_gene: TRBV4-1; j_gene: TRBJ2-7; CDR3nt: TGCGCCAGCAGCCAAGGGGACAGGGGGTACGAGCAGTACTTC; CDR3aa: CASSQGDRGYEQYF
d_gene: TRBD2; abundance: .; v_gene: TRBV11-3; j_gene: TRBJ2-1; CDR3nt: TGTGCCAGCAGCTGGACTAGCGGGGACAATGAGCAGTTCTTC; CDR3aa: CASSWTSGDNEQFF
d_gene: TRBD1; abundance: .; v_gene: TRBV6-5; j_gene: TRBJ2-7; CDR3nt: TGTGCCAGCAGTTACTCGAGGCCAGGGGGTACCTACGAGCAGTACTTC; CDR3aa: CASSYSRPGGTYEQYF
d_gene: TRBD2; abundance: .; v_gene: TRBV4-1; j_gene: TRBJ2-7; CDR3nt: TGCGCCAGCAGCCTAAGACTAGCGGGAGAGCAGTACTTC; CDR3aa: CASSLRLAGEQYF
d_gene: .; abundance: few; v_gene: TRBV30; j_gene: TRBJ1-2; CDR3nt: TGTGCCTGGAAAAACCCGGGACGGCGAACGGGGGGCTACACCTTC; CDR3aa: CAWKNPGRRTGGYTF
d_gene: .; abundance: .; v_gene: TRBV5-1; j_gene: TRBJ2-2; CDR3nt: TGCGCCAGCAGCTTGGACGGGGCACCGAACACCGGGGAGCTGTTTTTT; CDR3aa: CASSLDGAPNTGELFF
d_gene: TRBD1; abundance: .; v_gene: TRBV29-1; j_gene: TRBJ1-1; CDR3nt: TGCAGCGTTGGTTCTTCGACAGGGTTGGCTGAAGCTTTCTTT; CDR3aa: CSVGSSTGLAEAFF
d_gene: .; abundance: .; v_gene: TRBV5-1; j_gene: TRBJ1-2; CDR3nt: TGCGCCAGCAGCTCCCTCGGCTTAAACTATGGCTACACCTTC; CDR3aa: CASSSLGLNYGYTF
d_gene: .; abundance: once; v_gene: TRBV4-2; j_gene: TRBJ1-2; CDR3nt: TGTGCCAGCAGCCAAGAATTTGAAGGACTTAGTGGCTACACCTTC; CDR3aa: CASSQEFEGLSGYTF
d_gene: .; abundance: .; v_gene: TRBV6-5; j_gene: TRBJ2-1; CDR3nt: TGTGCCAGCAGTTACCTTTTCGCCCCCGAGCAGTTCTTC; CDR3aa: CASSYLFAPEQFF
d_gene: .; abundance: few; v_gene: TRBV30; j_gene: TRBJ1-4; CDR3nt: TGTGCCTTCCAACAGGGCCCAAATGAAAAACTGTTTTTT; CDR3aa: CAFQQGPNEKLFF
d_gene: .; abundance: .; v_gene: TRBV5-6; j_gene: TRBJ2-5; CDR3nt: TGTGCCAGCAGCTTAAGCGGGACCCAGTACTTC; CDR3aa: CASSLSGTQYF
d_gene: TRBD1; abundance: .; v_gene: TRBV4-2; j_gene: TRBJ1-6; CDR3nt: TGTGCCAGCAGCCAAGACAGGGACAGGTCCAATTCACCCCTCCACTTT; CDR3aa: CASSQDRDRSNSPLHF
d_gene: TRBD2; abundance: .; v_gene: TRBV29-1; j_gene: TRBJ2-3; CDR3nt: TGCAGCGTGGCGGTGACTAGCGGGATGTCAGATACGCAGTATTTT; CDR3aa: CSVAVTSGMSDTQYF
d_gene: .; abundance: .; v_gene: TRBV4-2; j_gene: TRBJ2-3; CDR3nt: TGTGCCAGCAGCCAAGGACGTGCAGGGGGCACAGATACGCAGTATTTT; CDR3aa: CASSQGRAGGTDTQYF
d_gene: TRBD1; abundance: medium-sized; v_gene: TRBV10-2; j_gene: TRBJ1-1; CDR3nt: TGCGCCAGCTTAAGACAGGGGAGGACTGAAGCTTTCTTT; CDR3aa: CASLRQGRTEAFF
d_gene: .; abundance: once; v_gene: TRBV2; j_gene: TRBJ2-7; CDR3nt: TGTGCCAGCAGTGGAACCGCAAGCTCCTACGAGCAGTACTTC; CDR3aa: CASSGTASSYEQYF
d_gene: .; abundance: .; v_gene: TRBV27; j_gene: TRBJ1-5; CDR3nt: TGTGCCAGCAGTTTATCGCGGGGTCCTGGCAATCAGCCCCAGCATTTT; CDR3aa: CASSLSRGPGNQPQHF
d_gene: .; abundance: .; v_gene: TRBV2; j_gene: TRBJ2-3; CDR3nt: TGTGCCAGCAGAGTGGGGTACACAGATACGCAGTATTTT; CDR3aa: CASRVGYTDTQYF
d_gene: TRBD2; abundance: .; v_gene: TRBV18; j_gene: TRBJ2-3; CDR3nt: TGTGCCAGCTCACCAGGACTAGCGGGGGGGCCCGATACGCAGTATTTT; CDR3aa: CASSPGLAGGPDTQYF
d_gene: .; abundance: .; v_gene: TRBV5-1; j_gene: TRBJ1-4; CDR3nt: TGCGCCAGCAGCTTGGGGGGTGAAGGGGAAAAACTGTTTTTT; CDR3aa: CASSLGGEGEKLFF
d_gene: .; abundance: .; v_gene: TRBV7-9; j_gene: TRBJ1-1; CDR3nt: TGTGCCAGCAGCTTGTTACAGGGAGGTGAAGCTTTCTTT; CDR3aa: CASSLLQGGEAFF
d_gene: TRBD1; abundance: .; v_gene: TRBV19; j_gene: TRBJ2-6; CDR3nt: TGTGCCAGTAGTTCCCGGGGGGACAGGGTCGGGTCTGGGGCCAACGTCCTGACTTTC; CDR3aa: CASSSRGDRVGSGANVLTF
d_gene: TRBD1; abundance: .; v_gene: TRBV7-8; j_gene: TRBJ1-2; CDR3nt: TGTGCCAGCAGTCGTATCCGTTTTCACCGGGACAGGGACTATGGCTATGGCTACACCTTC; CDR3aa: CASSRIRFHRDRDYGYGYTF
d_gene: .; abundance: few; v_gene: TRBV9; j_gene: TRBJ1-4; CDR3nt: TGTGCCAGCAGCGCCCCAGCGGGGGCAGAGGAAAAACTGTTTTTT; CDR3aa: CASSAPAGAEEKLFF
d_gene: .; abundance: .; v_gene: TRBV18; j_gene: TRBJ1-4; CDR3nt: TGTGCCAGCTCCCCACAGGCAGGGAGGGAAAAACTGTTTTTT; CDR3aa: CASSPQAGREKLFF
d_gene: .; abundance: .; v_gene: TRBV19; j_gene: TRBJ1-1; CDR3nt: TGTGCCACGTGGAACGGGGGGAACACTGAAGCTTTCTTT; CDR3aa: CATWNGGNTEAFF
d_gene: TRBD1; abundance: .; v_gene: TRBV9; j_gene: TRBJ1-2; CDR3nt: TGTGCCAGCAGCACCTGGACAGGGGTGGAGTATGGCTACACCTTC; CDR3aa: CASSTWTGVEYGYTF
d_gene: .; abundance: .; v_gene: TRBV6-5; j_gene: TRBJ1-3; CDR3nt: TGTGCCAGCAGTTACTCGAGTAGGGCTGGAAACACCATATATTTT; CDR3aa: CASSYSSRAGNTIYF
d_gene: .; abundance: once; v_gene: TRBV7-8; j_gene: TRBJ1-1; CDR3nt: TGTGCCAGCAGCTTACCGGGGAGGAACACTGAAGCTTTCTTT; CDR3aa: CASSLPGRNTEAFF
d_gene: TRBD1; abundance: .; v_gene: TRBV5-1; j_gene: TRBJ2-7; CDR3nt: TGCGCCAGCAGCGAGGGACAGGGGGATGGCGGGGAGCAGTACTTC; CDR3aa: CASSEGQGDGGEQYF
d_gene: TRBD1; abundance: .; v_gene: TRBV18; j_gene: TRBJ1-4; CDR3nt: TGTGCCAGCTCACCACTTCAGGGGGCTAATGAAAAACTGTTTTTT; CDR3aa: CASSPLQGANEKLFF
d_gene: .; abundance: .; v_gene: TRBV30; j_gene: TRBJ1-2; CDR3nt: TGTGCCTGGAGTGGACAGGCGAATGGCTACACCTTC; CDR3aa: CAWSGQANGYTF
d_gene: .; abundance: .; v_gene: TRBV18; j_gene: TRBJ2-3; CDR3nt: TGTGCCAGCTCACCTTGGGATACGCAGTATTTT; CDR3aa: CASSPWDTQYF
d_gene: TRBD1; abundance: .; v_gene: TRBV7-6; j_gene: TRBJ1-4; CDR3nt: TGTGCCAGCAGCCAGGGACAGAATAATGAAAAACTGTTTTTT; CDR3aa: CASSQGQNNEKLFF
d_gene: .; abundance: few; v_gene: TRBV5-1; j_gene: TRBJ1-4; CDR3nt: TGCGCCAGCAGCTTGGAACCAGGTATAGCTAATGAAAAACTGTTTTTT; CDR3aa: CASSLEPGIANEKLFF
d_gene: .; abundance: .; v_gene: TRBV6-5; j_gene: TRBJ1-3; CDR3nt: TGTGCCAGCAGTCCGGGATCCTCTGGAAACACCATATATTTT; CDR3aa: CASSPGSSGNTIYF
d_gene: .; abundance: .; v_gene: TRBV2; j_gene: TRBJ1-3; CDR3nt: TGTGCCAGCATCACAGGGGGAAACACCATATATTTT; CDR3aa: CASITGGNTIYF
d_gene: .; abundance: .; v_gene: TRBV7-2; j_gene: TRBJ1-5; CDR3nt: TGTGCCAGCAGTTTAGGACCGGGTCAGCCCCAGCATTTT; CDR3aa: CASSLGPGQPQHF
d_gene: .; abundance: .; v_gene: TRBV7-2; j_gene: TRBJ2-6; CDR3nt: TGTGCCAGCAGCTTAGAGCAGACTAGGCTATCTGGGGCCAACGTCCTGACTTTC; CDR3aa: CASSLEQTRLSGANVLTF
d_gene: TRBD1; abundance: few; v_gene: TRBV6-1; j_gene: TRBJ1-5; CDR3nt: TGTGCCAGCAGTGATTCCCCAGGGGGAGGGAGCAATCAGCCCCAGCATTTT; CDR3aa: CASSDSPGGGSNQPQHF